The 28 T cell receptor beta chains below all came from one sample that was sequenced in a study of somatic reversion in DOCK8 deficiency. TRB libraries came from one-step amplicon PCR on roughly 100 ng genomic DNA with EuroClonality-NGS primers. Via MiXCR, TCRdb re-called the multiplex PCR reads, giving one row per CDR3 protein. This sample has 1,300 to 1,500 distinct CDR3 sequences; 15% to 20% occur once, and the top ten carry about three quarters. The sample consisted of blood. These TCRs come from a human donor with DOCK8 deficiency.

Sample share makes this clonotype medium-sized. V gene TRBV10-3 combines with J gene TRBJ1-5; D may be TRBD1 (6 bases). The CDR3 runs to 14 residues. Germline CDR1 is ENHRY and CDR2 is SYGVKD. V lost 3 bases and J lost 6, with 12 bases in between. CDR3 residues: CAISDHQQGQPQHF. CDR3 DNA sequence: TGTGCCATCAGTGACCACCAACAGGGTCAGCCCCAGCATTTT.

This clonotype is medium-sized in the sample. The chain employs TRBV28 and TRBJ1-5, with 8 bases matching TRBD1. The CDR3 consists of 16 residues. Germline trimming cut 3 bases from V and 1 base from J; bases unmatched to any gene: 5. Germline V gene data show CDR1 as MDHEN and CDR2 as SYDVKM. The CDR3 reads CASSLGQDGSNQPQHF. As DNA, the CDR3 is TGTGCCAGCAGTTTGGGACAGGACGGGAGCAATCAGCCCCAGCATTTT.

This clonotype has at least ten counts. The chain couples TRBV5-4 to TRBJ1-2; 7 bases fit TRBD1. V lost 0 bases and J lost 8; bases outside the gene matches: 4. The CDR3 has 13 amino acids. Germline assignment: CDR1 SGHNT and CDR2 YYREEE (reference sequence). This CDR3 is CASSLAAGGGYTF. The CDR3 DNA is TGTGCCAGCAGCTTGGCGGCAGGGGGAGGCTACACCTTC. Supplemented by reference TRBV5-4 and TRBJ1-2, the full variable domain reads ETGVTQSPTHLIKTRGQQVTLRCSSQSGHNTVSWYQQALGQGPQFIFQYYREEENGRGNFPPRFSGLQFPNYSSELNVNALELDDSALYLCASSLAAGGGYTFGSGTRLTVV.

This clonotype was recorded only once. Just one base apart from a much larger clone, this may be a read error. The rearrangement links TRBV11-2 to TRBJ1-1; 10 bases align to TRBD1. The V gene's germline CDR1 is SGHAT and CDR2 FQNNGV. CDR3 length: 14 amino acids. The CDR3 sequence: CASSPGTGDSPLRF. CDR3 DNA: TGTGCCAGCAGCCCGGGGACAGGGGATTCACCCCTCCGCTTT.

This clonotype was counted between two and nine times. The genes are TRBV2 and TRBJ1-1; D is possibly TRBD1 (5 bases). The germline V and J ends were trimmed by 6 bases and 5 bases, with 16 bases remaining between them. The germline V gene has CDR1 SNHLY and CDR2 FYNNEI. The CDR3 is 14 amino acids. This chain's CDR3 is CASSPTPGGTEAFF. CDR3 nucleotides: TGTGCCAGCAGCCCGACCCCCGGGGGAACTGAAGCTTTCTTT.

This clonotype qualifies as medium-sized. This CDR3 is CSARRTGLGEAFF. The CDR3 coding sequence is TGCAGTGCTAGACGGACAGGGCTCGGGGAAGCTTTCTTT. J is TRBJ1-1 and V is TRBV20-1; 8 positions agree with TRBD1. V lost 2 bases and J lost 8; bases outside the gene matches: 7. Germline CDR1 DFQATT, CDR2 SNEGSKA (reference sequence). The CDR3 is 13 residues long.

Comment on this clonotype: A read error may account for a junction end that differs from germline. The V gene is TRBV20-1, the J gene TRBJ1-1, with D possibly TRBD1 on 6 matching bases. The last part of the DNA fits TRBJ1-6 better; the J call may be wrong. Germline assignment: CDR1 DFQATT and CDR2 SNEGSKA (reference sequence). The CDR3 has 14 residues. DNA of the CDR3: TGCAGTGCTATAAACCCGGGGGGCAGTTCATCCCTCCACTTT. Translated, it gives CSAINPGGSSSLHF.

As concerns this clonotype: The junction departs from germline at one end; a sequencing error may be responsible. The chain links TRBV7-7 to TRBJ2-3; 7 bases are shared with TRBD1. Germline V gene lookup returns CDR1 SSHAT and CDR2 FNYEAQ (reference sequence). The CDR3 consists of 13 residues. The CDR3 region has the DNA TGTGCTAGCAGCTTACAGGGGACAGATACGCAGTATTTT. The encoded protein is CASSLQGTDTQYF.

This clonotype is categorized as medium-sized (0.01 to 0.1%). The chain uses TRBV19 and TRBJ1-1; 7 bases match TRBD1. There are 12 residues in the CDR3. V shed 7 bases and J 6 bases; nucleotides not matched to a gene: 5. In germline, CDR1 is LNHDA, CDR2 SQIVND (reference sequence). CDR3 bases: TGTGCCAGTACTGGGACAGCCCCTGAAGCTTTCTTT. It is translated as CASTGTAPEAFF.

Ten or more counts support this clonotype. DNA for the CDR3: TGCGCCAGCAGCTCGACATCTACGGGTAATGAAAAACTGTTTTTT. As protein: CASSSTSTGNEKLFF. The chain has TRBV4-3 and TRBJ1-4; D call uncertain. V lost 5 bases and J 4 bases, leaving 14 bases between the germline ends. CDR3 length: 15 amino acids. Germline V CDR1 and CDR2: LGHNA, YSLEER.

This clonotype was seen repeatedly, ten times or more. The chain links TRBV6-6 to TRBJ2-1; D is perhaps TRBD2 (5 bases). Germline CDR1 is MNHNY and CDR2 is SVGAGI (reference sequence). Trimming took 3 bases from V and 8 from J, leaving 17 bases between them. This CDR3 region has 15 residues. The CDR3 region has the DNA TGTGCCAGCAGTTATGAGGGCGCCTCCAACGATGAGCAGTTCTTC. Translated: CASSYEGASNDEQFF.

There are many counts of this clonotype. DNA of the CDR3: TGTGCCTGGAGTGGGGGACTCAACTCTGGAAACACCATATATTTT. Protein product: CAWSGGLNSGNTIYF. This chain joins TRBV30 and TRBJ1-3; possible D gene TRBD1, 5 bases. The CDR3 is made up of 15 amino acids. Germline CDR1 reads GTSNPN; CDR2 reads SVGIG (reference sequence). V lost 1 base to trimming and J lost 0 bases, with 10 bases between them.

Within the sample, this clonotype is medium-sized. The chain has TRBV28 and TRBJ1-2; 7 bases align to TRBD1. The CDR3 is made up of 14 amino acids. V shed 5 bases and J 7 bases; nucleotides not matched to a gene: 10. The V gene's germline CDR1 is MDHEN and CDR2 SYDVKM. The chain's CDR3 is CASSLRDSFSGYTF. The CDR3 region has the DNA TGTGCCAGCAGTCTTAGGGACAGCTTTTCTGGCTACACCTTC.

This clonotype is medium-sized (0.01 to 0.1%). The chain has TRBV4-3 and TRBJ2-2, with 7 positions matching TRBD1. J was trimmed by 5 bases and V by 2 bases; bases with no gene match: 11. Germline V gene data show CDR1 as LGHNA and CDR2 as YSLEER. This CDR3 region has 17 residues. CDR3 sequence reads: CASSQQKVGGRTGELFF. CDR3 in DNA: TGCGCCAGCAGCCAACAGAAAGTAGGGGGCAGGACCGGGGAGCTGTTTTTT.

This clonotype came up many times. The chain joins TRBV28 to TRBJ2-7, with 8 bases fitting TRBD2. V shed 8 bases, J shed 2 bases, and the junction held 5 bases outside the gene matches. CDR3 length equals 13 residues. Per germline, CDR1 MDHEN and CDR2 SYDVKM. CDR3 DNA: TGTGCCAGCCATAGCGGGGAGGCCTACGAGCAGTACTTC. The encoded protein is CASHSGEAYEQYF.

Remarks on this clonotype: An end of the junction differs from the germline gene, which may be a read error. The V and J genes are TRBV12-3 or TRBV12-4 and TRBJ2-1, with D possibly TRBD2 on 5 matching bases. The CDR3 has 14 amino acids. This chain's CDR3 is CAGSFLTGKGEQFF. CDR3 DNA: TGTGCCGGCAGCTTCTTGACGGGGAAGGGTGAGCAGTTCTTC.

Judged by abundance, this clonotype is medium-sized. The rearrangement uses TRBV20-1 and TRBJ1-6, with a weak D call TRBD1 (6 bases). Germline CDR1 and CDR2: DFQATT and SNEGSKA (reference sequence). The CDR3 is made up of 15 amino acids. Trimming removed 1 base at V and 10 bases at J, with 17 bases between. The CDR3: CSARGWATGRSPLHF. The CDR3 region has the DNA TGCAGTGCTAGAGGGTGGGCGACAGGAAGATCACCCCTCCACTTT.

This clonotype was recorded at least ten times. The chain carries TRBV6-6 and TRBJ1-1; D perhaps matches TRBD1 (5 bases). With 5 bases removed from V and 1 base from J, the gap between germline ends came to 8 bases. The CDR3 is made up of 13 amino acids. Germline CDR1 reads MNHNY; CDR2 reads SVGAGI (reference sequence). The chain's CDR3 is CASSTTGNTEAFF. For the CDR3, the DNA is TGTGCCAGCAGTACCACAGGGAACACTGAAGCTTTCTTT.

By its share, this clonotype is large. The chain carries TRBV11-2 and TRBJ1-1; D gene uncertain. This CDR3 is 15 amino acids long. V was pared by 4 bases and J by 0 bases, with 12 bases between. Looked up from germline, CDR1 is SGHAT and CDR2 is FQNNGV. The CDR3, as DNA: TGTGCCAGCAGCTCCTGGCTCAGTTTGAACACTGAAGCTTTCTTT. Protein: CASSSWLSLNTEAFF.

In its sample, this clonotype was seen many times. The chain has TRBV4-1 and TRBJ1-4; 9 bases match TRBD1. The germline V gene encodes CDR1 MGHRA and CDR2 YSYEKL. V lost 1 base and J lost 0; bases outside the gene matches: 9. CDR3 length: 19 residues. DNA for the CDR3: TGCGCCAGCAGCCAAGTATATACAGGGGGCCTTTCAACTAATGAAAAACTGTTTTTT. Translation gives CASSQVYTGGLSTNEKLFF.

This clonotype was seen many times. V gene TRBV20-1 combines with J gene TRBJ2-3, with D perhaps given as TRBD1 or TRBD2 (5 bases each). CDR3 length: 16 residues. Trimming pared 5 bases from V and 6 bases from J, leaving 24 bases between. CDR1 is DFQATT and CDR2 is SNEGSKA in the germline V gene (reference sequence). CDR3 nucleotides: TGCAGTGCTCGACCGGGACGCAGGCTGACCGGGGATACGCAGTATTTT. This gives the protein CSARPGRRLTGDTQYF.

A remark on this clonotype: It may be a read error: a sequence one base away is much more abundant. CDR3 sequence reads: CANSQRLAGGKEQFF. CDR3 nucleotide sequence: TGTGCCAACAGTCAGAGACTAGCGGGGGGCAAGGAGCAGTTCTTC. This chain connects TRBV12-3 or TRBV12-4 to TRBJ2-1; 13 nucleotides line up with TRBD2. The CDR3 spans 15 residues.

This clonotype appeared once. A far more abundant clone sits one base away, making this likely a read error. The CDR3 region is CASSQGIPIMGDAEAFF. DNA for the CDR3: TGCGCCAGCAGCCAAGGGATTCCTATTATGGGGGACGCTGAAGCTTTCTTT. The chain combines TRBV4-3 with TRBJ1-6; the D gene is possibly TRBD1 (5 bases). The J call may be mistaken, given a closer DNA end match to TRBJ1-1. CDR3 length: 17 amino acids. Germline V CDR1 and CDR2: LGHNA, YSLEER.

A few counts support this clonotype. V usage is TRBV6-2 or TRBV6-3 and J usage is TRBJ1-2; no clear D gene. This CDR3 region has 12 residues. Germline CDR1 MNHEY, CDR2 SVGEGT. The germline V and J ends were trimmed by 4 bases and 10 bases, with 13 bases remaining between them. CDR3 sequence: CASSSRRNHYTF. CDR3 DNA: TGTGCCAGCAGTTCGCGCCGGAACCACTACACCTTC.

This clonotype is medium-sized (0.01 to 0.1%) in the sample. The chain joins TRBV10-3 to TRBJ1-2, with 7 bases identical to TRBD1. This CDR3 is built from 13 residues. After removal of 5 bases from V and 8 bases from J, the junction contained 8 bases not matched to a gene. Looked up from germline, CDR1 is ENHRY and CDR2 is SYGVKD. CDR3 amino acids: CAISRQGLGGYTF. CDR3 nucleotides: TGTGCCATCAGTAGACAGGGCTTGGGAGGCTACACCTTC.

The sample holds one count of this clonotype. A much larger clone lies a single base off, so this may be a read error. The CDR3 does not end in the conserved phenylalanine or tryptophan, so this is likely a read error. This CDR3 reads CASSSTSTGNEKLFV. CDR3 nucleotides: TGCGCCAGCAGCTCGACATCTACGGGTAATGAAAAACTGTTTGTT. The chain uses TRBV4-3 and TRBJ1-4, with D unclear. V lost 5 bases and J lost 4, with 14 bases in between. Germline-derived CDR1 and CDR2 are LGHNA and YSLEER. The CDR3 has 15 residues.

This clonotype was detected many times. V gene TRBV6-6 combines with J gene TRBJ2-7; possible D gene TRBD1, 5 bases. The CDR3 is 14 residues long. V gave up 6 bases and J gave up 2 bases, with 14 bases separating them. CDR1 and CDR2 (germline): MNHNY, SVGAGI (reference sequence). The CDR3 sequence: CASRMSGLAYEQYF. Here the CDR3 DNA reads TGTGCCAGCAGAATGTCAGGGTTAGCCTACGAGCAGTACTTC.

This clonotype was detected ten times or more. The chain joins TRBV9 to TRBJ1-1; D unresolved. V lost 4 bases and J lost 4, with 11 bases in between. The CDR3 sequence is 13 residues long. CDR1 and CDR2 (germline): SGDLS, YYNGEE. The CDR3 nucleotides are TGTGCCAGCAGCCTAGGGTCGCGCACTGAAGCTTTCTTT. It translates to CASSLGSRTEAFF.